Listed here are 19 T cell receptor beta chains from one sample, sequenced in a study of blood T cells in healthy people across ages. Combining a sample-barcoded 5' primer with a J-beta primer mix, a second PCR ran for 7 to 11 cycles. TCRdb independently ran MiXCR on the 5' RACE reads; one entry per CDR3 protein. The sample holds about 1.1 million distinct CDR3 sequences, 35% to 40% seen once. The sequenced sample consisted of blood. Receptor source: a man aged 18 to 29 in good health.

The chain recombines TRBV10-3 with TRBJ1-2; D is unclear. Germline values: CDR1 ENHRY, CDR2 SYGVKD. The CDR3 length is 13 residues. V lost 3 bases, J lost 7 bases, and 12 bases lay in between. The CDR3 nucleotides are TGTGCCATCAGTGAATCCGGCAGCCCTGGCTACACCTTC. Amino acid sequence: CAISESGSPGYTF.

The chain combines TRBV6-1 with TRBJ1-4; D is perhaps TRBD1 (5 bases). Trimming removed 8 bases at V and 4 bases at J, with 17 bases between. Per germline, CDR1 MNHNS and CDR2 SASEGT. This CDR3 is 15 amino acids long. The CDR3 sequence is CASWDGKRGNEKLFF. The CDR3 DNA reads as TGTGCCAGCTGGGACGGCAAACGTGGTAATGAAAAACTGTTTTTT.

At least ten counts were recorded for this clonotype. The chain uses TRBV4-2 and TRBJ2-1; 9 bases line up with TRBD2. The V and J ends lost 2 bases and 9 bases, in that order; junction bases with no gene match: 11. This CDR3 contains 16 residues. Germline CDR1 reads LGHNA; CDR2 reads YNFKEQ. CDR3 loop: CASSQNGGGAFGEQFF. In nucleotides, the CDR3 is TGTGCCAGCAGCCAAAATGGCGGGGGGGCTTTTGGTGAGCAGTTCTTC.

The CDR3 sequence is CASSGVRGIAGGPAKNIQYF. The CDR3 nucleotides are TGTGCCAGCAGTGGGGTTCGAGGGATAGCGGGGGGCCCAGCCAAAAACATTCAGTACTTC. This sequence joins TRBV6-1 and TRBJ2-4, with 10 bases aligning to TRBD2. The V and J ends lost 4 bases and 0 bases, in that order; junction bases with no gene match: 15. The CDR3 length is 20 residues. Germline V CDR1 and CDR2: MNHNS, SASEGT.

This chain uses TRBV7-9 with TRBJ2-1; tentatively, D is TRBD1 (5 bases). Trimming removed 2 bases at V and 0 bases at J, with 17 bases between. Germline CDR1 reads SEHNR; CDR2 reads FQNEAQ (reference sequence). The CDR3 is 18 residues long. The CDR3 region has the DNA TGTGCCAGCAGCTTAAGACACGCTAACAGGAGCTCCTACAATGAGCAGTTCTTC. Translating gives CASSLRHANRSSYNEQFF.

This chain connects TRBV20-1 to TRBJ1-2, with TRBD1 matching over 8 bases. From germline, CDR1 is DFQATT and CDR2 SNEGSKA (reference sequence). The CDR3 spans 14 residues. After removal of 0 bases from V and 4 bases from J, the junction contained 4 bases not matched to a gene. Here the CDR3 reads CSARDLGQGYGYTF. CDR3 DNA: TGCAGTGCTAGAGACCTAGGACAGGGCTATGGCTACACCTTC.

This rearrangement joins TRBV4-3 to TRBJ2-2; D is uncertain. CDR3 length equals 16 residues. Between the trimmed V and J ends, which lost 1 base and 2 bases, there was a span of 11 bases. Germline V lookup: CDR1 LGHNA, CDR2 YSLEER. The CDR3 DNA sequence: TGCGCCAGCAGCCAAGTCCCGGACCATAACACCGGGGAGCTGTTTTTT. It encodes CASSQVPDHNTGELFF.

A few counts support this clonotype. CDR3 in amino acids: CASSQGTGALGYTF. The CDR3, as DNA: TGTGCCAGCAGCCAAGGGACAGGGGCGCTAGGCTACACCTTC. V gene TRBV3-1 combines with J gene TRBJ1-2; 9 nucleotides line up with TRBD1. The CDR3 extends over 14 amino acids. The junction had 5 bases not matched to a gene; V was cut back by 1 base and J by 8 bases. In germline, CDR1 is LGHDT, CDR2 YNNKEL (reference sequence).

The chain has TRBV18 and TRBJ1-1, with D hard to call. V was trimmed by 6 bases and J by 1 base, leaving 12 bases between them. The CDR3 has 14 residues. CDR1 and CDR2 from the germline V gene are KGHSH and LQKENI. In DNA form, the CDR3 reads TGTGCCAGCTCCCCGGGGTTCAAGAACACTGAAGCTTTCTTT. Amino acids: CASSPGFKNTEAFF.

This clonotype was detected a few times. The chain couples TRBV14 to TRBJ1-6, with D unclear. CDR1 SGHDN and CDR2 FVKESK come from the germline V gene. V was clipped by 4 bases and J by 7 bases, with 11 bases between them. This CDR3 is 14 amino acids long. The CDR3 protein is CASSPGRNNSPLHF. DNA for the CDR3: TGTGCCAGCAGCCCCGGTCGGAACAATTCACCCCTCCACTTT.

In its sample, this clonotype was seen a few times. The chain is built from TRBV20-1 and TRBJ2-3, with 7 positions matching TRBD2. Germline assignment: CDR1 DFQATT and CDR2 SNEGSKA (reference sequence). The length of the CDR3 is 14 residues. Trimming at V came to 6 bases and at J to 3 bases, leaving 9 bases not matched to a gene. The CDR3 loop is CSAGASGKTDTQYF. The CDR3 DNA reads TGCAGTGCGGGTGCTAGCGGCAAGACAGATACGCAGTATTTT.

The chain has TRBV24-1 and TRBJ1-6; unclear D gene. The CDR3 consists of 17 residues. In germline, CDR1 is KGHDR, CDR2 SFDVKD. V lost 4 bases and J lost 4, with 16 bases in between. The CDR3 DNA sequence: TGTGCCACCAGTGAGACGCAGCGCAGTTTTTATAATTCACCCCTCCACTTT. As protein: CATSETQRSFYNSPLHF.

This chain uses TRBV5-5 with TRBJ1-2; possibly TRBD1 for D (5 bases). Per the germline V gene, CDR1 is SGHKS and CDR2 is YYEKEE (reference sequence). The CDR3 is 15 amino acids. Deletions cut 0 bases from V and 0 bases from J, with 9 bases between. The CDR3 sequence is CASSLGGVTNYGYTF. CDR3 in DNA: TGTGCCAGCAGCTTGGGAGGGGTAACTAACTATGGCTACACCTTC. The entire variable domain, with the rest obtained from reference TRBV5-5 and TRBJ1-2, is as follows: DAGVTQSPTHLIKTRGQQVTLRCSPISGHKSVSWYQQVLGQGPQFIFQYYEKEERGRGNFPDRFSARQFPNYSSELNVNALLLGDSALYLCASSLGGVTNYGYTFGSGTRLTVV.

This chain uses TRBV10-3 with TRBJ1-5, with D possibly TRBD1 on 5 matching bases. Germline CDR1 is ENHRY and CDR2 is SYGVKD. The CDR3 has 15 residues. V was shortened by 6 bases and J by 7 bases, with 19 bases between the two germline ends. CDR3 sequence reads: CAISPDTGRRQPQHF. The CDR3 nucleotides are TGTGCCATCAGCCCTGATACAGGACGAAGGCAGCCCCAGCATTTT.

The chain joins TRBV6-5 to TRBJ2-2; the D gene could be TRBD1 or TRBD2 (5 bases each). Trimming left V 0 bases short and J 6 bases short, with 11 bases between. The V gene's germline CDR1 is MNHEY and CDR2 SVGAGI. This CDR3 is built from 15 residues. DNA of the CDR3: TGTGCCAGCAGTTACTCGATCGGGGCCGCCGGGGAGCTGTTTTTT. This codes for CASSYSIGAAGELFF.

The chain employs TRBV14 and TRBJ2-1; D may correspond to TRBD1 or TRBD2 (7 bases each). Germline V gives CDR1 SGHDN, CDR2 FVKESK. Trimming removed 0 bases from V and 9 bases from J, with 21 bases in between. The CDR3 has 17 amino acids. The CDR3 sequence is CASSQDLETGRGGEQFF. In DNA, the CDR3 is TGTGCCAGCAGCCAAGATCTCGAGACAGGGCGCGGGGGTGAGCAGTTCTTC.

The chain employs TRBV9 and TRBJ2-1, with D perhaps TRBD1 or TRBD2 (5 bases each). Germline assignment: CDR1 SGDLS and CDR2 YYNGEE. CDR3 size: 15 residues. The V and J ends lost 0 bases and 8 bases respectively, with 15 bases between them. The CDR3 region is CASSVGRGRSDEQFF. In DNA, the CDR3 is TGTGCCAGCAGCGTAGGCCGGGGCCGGTCCGATGAGCAGTTCTTC.

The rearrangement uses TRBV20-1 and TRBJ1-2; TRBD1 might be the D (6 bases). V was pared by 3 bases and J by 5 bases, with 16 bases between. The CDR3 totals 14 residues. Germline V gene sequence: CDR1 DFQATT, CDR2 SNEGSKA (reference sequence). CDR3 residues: CSARTRGEEYGYTF. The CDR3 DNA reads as TGCAGTGCTAGGACGAGGGGGGAGGAATATGGCTACACCTTC.

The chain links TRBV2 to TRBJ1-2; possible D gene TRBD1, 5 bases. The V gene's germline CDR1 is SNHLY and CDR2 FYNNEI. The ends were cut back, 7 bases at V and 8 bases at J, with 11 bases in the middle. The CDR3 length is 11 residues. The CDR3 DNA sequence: TGTGCCAGCAACAGGAACGGGGGCTACACCTTC. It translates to CASNRNGGYTF.